This record covers a single T cell receptor (beta chain). Its antigen remains unidentified. Multiple V-beta primers and a C-beta primer amplified TCRB from RNA. Input was 0.5 ug total RNA, reverse-transcribed with a C-beta primer. TCRdb re-analysed the multiplex PCR reads in MiXCR, keeping a single row per CDR3 protein. Of fewer than 40,000 distinct CDR3 sequences listed, about 58% are singletons. These data come from a study of tumor-infiltrating lymphocytes in glioblastoma multiforme. Study-level points and caveats: The T cells in this sample were not sorted into functional subsets. Only one glioblastoma patient had TCR and mutation analysis.

Per germline, CDR1 DFQATT and CDR2 SNEGSKA (reference sequence). This CDR3 comprises 13 residues. V lost 6 bases to trimming and J lost 1 base; unmatched junction nucleotides: 5. The sequencing sample was made of brain tumor tissue. The chain recombines TRBV20-1 with TRBJ2-7; 8 nucleotides agree with TRBD1. The sequence derives from a male donor with glioblastoma. DNA for the CDR3: TGCAGTGCACTTGGACAGGGATCCTACGAGCAGTACTTC. Translated, it gives CSALGQGSYEQYF.